This TCR beta chain was sequenced during a study of T cell repertoires in cytomegalovirus infection. In regard to this clonotype: What it binds is not known.

TCRdb used MiXCR to reprocess the reads, holding one entry per CDR3 protein. Of under 150,000 distinct CDR3 sequences listed, 20% to 30% were seen once; the top ten hold about 37%. This CDR3 region has 15 residues. Unmatched junction bases numbered 5, after V lost 5 bases and J lost 0 bases. Germline V gene data show CDR1 as KGHSH and CDR2 as LQKENI. Points from the study as a whole: Cumulated frequencies of public TCR beta families served to identify carriers of CMV plus the relevant HLA. The ex vivo response was dominated by HLA-C-restricted CMV-specific TCR beta clonotypes.

The source material was PBMCs, sequenced either directly or after in vitro stimulation (not recorded which). The V and J genes are TRBV18 and TRBJ2-7; TRBD1 matches at 9 bases. The sequence derives from a human donor in good health (CMV status not recorded). Some clones in this sample may be carry-over from other donors' samples. Written as DNA, the CDR3 is TGTGCCAGCTCAGGGACAGGGAAGAGCTCCTACGAGCAGTACTTC. Translating it yields CASSGTGKSSYEQYF. Based on the CDR3 plus reference TRBV18 and TRBJ2-7, the full variable domain is NAGVMQNPRHLVRRRGQEARLRCSPMKGHSHVYWYRQLPEEGLKFMVYLQKENIIDESGMPKERFSAEFPKEGPSILRIQQVVRGDSAAYFCASSGTGKSSYEQYFGPGTRLTVT.